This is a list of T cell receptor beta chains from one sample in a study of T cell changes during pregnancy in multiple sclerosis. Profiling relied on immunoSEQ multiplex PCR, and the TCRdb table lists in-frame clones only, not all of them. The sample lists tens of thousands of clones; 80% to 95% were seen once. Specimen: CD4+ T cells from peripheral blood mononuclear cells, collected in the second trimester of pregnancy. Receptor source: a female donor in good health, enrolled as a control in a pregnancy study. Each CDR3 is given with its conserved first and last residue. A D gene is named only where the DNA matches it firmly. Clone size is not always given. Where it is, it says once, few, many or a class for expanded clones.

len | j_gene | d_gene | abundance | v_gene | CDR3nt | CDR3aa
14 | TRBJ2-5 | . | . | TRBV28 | TGTGCCAGCAGCCTTGGGCAGAAGGGGGAGACCCAGTACTTC | CASSLGQKGETQYF
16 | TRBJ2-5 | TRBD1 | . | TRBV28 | TGTGCCAGCAGTACCCGGGACAGGAGAACCCTAGAGACCCAGTACTTC | CASSTRDRRTLETQYF
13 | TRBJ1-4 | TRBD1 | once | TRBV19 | TGTGCCACCGTAGACAGGGAGGAGGAAAAACTGTTTTTT | CATVDREEEKLFF
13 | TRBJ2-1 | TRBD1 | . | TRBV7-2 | TGTGCCAGCGGGGACAGAGGGTACAATGAGCAGTTCTTC | CASGDRGYNEQFF
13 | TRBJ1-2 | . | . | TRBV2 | TGTGCCAGCAGTGAAAGAGGGGGCTATGGCTACACCTTC | CASSERGGYGYTF
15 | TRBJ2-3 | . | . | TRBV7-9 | TGTGCCAGCAGCTCTGGGGCCACCTTCACAGATACGCAGTATTTT | CASSSGATFTDTQYF
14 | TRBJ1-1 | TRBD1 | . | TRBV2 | TGTGCCAGCAGCGAAAGGACAGGGCGGACTGAAGCTTTCTTT | CASSERTGRTEAFF
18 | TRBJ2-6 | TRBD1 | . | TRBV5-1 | TGCGCCAGCACCCTTGGGGGACAGGGGAGCTCTGGGGCCAACGTCCTGACTTTC | CASTLGGQGSSGANVLTF
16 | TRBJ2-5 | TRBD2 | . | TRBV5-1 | TGCGCCAGCAGCTTAAAACTAGCGGGGGGGCCAGAGACCCAGTACTTC | CASSLKLAGGPETQYF
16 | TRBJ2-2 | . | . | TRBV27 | TGTGCCAGCAGTTTATTGGGGACATTGAACACCGGGGAGCTGTTTTTT | CASSLLGTLNTGELFF
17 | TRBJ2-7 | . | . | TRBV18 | TGTGCCAGCTCGCCGACAGGGACTGGTGGTGGGCCCTACGAGCAGTACTTC | CASSPTGTGGGPYEQYF
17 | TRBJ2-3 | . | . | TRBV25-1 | TGTGCCAGCAGTCCCCTGGGAGGGACAGGTAACACAGATACGCAGTATTTT | CASSPLGGTGNTDTQYF
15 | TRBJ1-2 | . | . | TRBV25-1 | TGTGCCAGCAGTCGTGGGCACCGGGACACCTATGGCTACACCTTC | CASSRGHRDTYGYTF
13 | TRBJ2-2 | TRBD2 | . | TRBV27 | TGTGCCAGCAGCGGACTAGCGGGAGGGCGTCTGTTTTTT | CASSGLAGGRLFF
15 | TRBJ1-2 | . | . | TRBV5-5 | TGTGCCAGCAGCACTCAGACAGGCCTCAACTATGGCTACACCTTC | CASSTQTGLNYGYTF
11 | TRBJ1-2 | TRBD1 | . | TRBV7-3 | TGTGCCAGCGGGGACAGGGGCCCCGATACATTC | CASGDRGPDTF